This TCR beta chain was captured by sequencing in a study of T cell changes during pregnancy in multiple sclerosis. This table comes from immunoSEQ multiplex PCR, and its TCRdb copy is limited to in-frame clones, with some not included. This sample yields 70,000 to 95,000 clones, of which almost 95% are seen a single time; less than 2.5% belongs to the top ten. The J segment lost 4 bases and the V segment lost 2 bases, leaving 4 bases of the junction unmatched. Germline lookup yields CDR1 SGDLS and CDR2 YYNGEE. The CDR3 loop spans 15 amino acids. The sample here was peripheral blood, taken in the third trimester of pregnancy. This TCR was sampled from a female donor with multiple sclerosis, enrolled in a pregnancy study. The chain links TRBV9 to TRBJ1-5; 9 bases align to TRBD1. CDR3 in DNA: TGTGCCAGCAGCGTCGGGACAGGGCTAAATCAGCCCCAGCATTTT. Translating gives CASSVGTGLNQPQHF.